These 29 T cell receptor beta chains were all obtained from the same sample, sequenced in a study of blood T cell repertoires in COVID-19. The method was immunoSEQ multiplex PCR; TCRdb's version includes in-frame clones alone and lacks a portion of them. The repertoire holds some 96,000 clones, with 85% as singletons. The sequencing sample was made of peripheral blood. The receptor set was obtained from a man aged 45 to 65 with active or convalescent COVID-19.

This clone was counted between two and nine times. The chain recombines TRBV30 with TRBJ1-2, with 11 bases identical to TRBD1. The CDR3 is 14 amino acids. Germline loops: CDR1 GTSNPN, CDR2 SVGIG (reference sequence). After removal of 3 bases from V and 3 bases from J, the junction contained 3 bases not matched to a gene. CDR3 nucleotide sequence: TGTGCCTGGAGCGGACAGGGGGCACACTATGGCTACACCTTC. Translating gives CAWSGQGAHYGYTF.

This chain links TRBV19 with TRBJ1-5; 10 positions agree with TRBD1. CDR1 and CDR2 from the germline V gene are LNHDA and SQIVND (reference sequence). The CDR3 has 15 amino acids. Trimming at V came to 7 bases and at J to 4 bases, leaving 7 bases not matched to a gene. In DNA form, the CDR3 reads TGTGCCAGTAAAGAGGGACAGGGGTTGAATCAGCCCCAGCATTTT. Translating gives CASKEGQGLNQPQHF.

The chain has TRBV5-1 and TRBJ1-2, with 7 bases aligning to TRBD1. V lost 2 bases and J lost 8; bases outside the gene matches: 6. The germline gives CDR1 SGHRS, CDR2 YFSETQ. The CDR3 totals 13 residues. DNA of the CDR3: TGCGCCAGCAGCTTCCAGGGGGAGGAAGGCTACACCTTC. Translated, it gives CASSFQGEEGYTF.

Note on this clone: Other nucleotide sequences in the sample specify the same CDR3. V usage is TRBV24-1 and J usage is TRBJ1-5; D may be TRBD1 (5 bases). Between the trimmed V and J ends, which lost 1 base and 4 bases, there was a span of 7 bases. Looked up from germline, CDR1 is KGHDR and CDR2 is SFDVKD. This CDR3 is 14 amino acids long. CDR3 residues: CATSDFGGNQPQHF. CDR3 DNA: TGTGCCACCAGTGATTTTGGGGGGAATCAGCCCCAGCATTTT.

The rearrangement uses TRBV7-3 and TRBJ2-1; TRBD2 aligns across 8 bases. V trimming: 3 bases; J trimming: 6 bases; junction bases outside the gene matches: 4. There are 14 residues in the CDR3. Germline V gene sequence: CDR1 SGHTA, CDR2 FQGTGA. DNA for the CDR3: TGTGCCAGCAGCTTCTCCGGGAGGGGCAATGAGCAGTTCTTC. Translating it yields CASSFSGRGNEQFF.

This chain links TRBV6-5 with TRBJ2-1; a weak D match, TRBD2 (5 bases). CDR3 length: 13 residues. Between the trimmed V and J ends, which lost 6 bases and 8 bases, there was a span of 14 bases. Per germline, CDR1 MNHEY and CDR2 SVGAGI. CDR3 in DNA: TGTGCCAGCAGCCCCCCGGGATTGGATGAGCAGTTCTTC. Translated: CASSPPGLDEQFF.

The chain combines TRBV7-2 with TRBJ2-7; 8 nucleotides match TRBD1. The germline gives CDR1 SGHTA, CDR2 FQGNSA. There are 15 residues in the CDR3. V shed 5 bases and J 3 bases; nucleotides not matched to a gene: 9. The CDR3 here is CASSIRDRQYYEQYF. In nucleotides, the CDR3 is TGTGCCAGCAGCATCCGGGACAGGCAGTACTACGAGCAGTACTTC.

The chain is built from TRBV6-5 and TRBJ2-1; tentatively, D is TRBD1 (5 bases). The length of the CDR3 is 12 residues. CDR1 is MNHEY, CDR2 SVGAGI, per germline. Trimming cost V 6 bases and J 9 bases, with 12 bases left between them. As DNA, the CDR3 is TGTGCCAGCAGCCTTACTCAGGGTGAGCAGTTCTTC. Its translation is CASSLTQGEQFF.

The chain is built from TRBV24-1 and TRBJ2-1; 7 bases are a match to TRBD1. The CDR3 is 13 residues long. Looked up from germline, CDR1 is KGHDR and CDR2 is SFDVKD. The junction had 5 bases not matched to a gene; V was cut back by 10 bases and J by 3 bases. CDR3 sequence (DNA): TGTGCCACAGAGACAGGGAACTACAATGAGCAGTTCTTC. Translating gives CATETGNYNEQFF.

V gene TRBV12-3 or TRBV12-4 combines with J gene TRBJ1-2; D not certain. Trimming shortened V by 7 bases and J by 6 bases, and 12 bases separated the two germline ends. CDR3 length: 12 amino acids. The CDR3 region is CASNTQFDGYTF. In nucleotides, the CDR3 is TGTGCCAGCAATACACAGTTCGATGGCTACACCTTC.

The chain uses TRBV12-3 or TRBV12-4 and TRBJ2-1, with a weak D call TRBD2 (5 bases). This CDR3 spans 13 amino acids. The V and J ends lost 1 base and 9 bases respectively, with 10 bases between them. CDR3 in DNA: TGTGCCAGCAGTTTAGACCAGCGGAGTGAGCAGTTCTTC. This codes for CASSLDQRSEQFF.

The J gene is TRBJ2-7, the V gene TRBV5-4; 9 bases are shared with TRBD2. The junction had 7 bases not matched to a gene; V was cut back by 0 bases and J by 6 bases. The V gene's germline CDR1 is SGHNT and CDR2 YYREEE (reference sequence). This CDR3 contains 15 residues. The CDR3: CASSLELAGAPEQYF. DNA for the CDR3: TGTGCCAGCAGCTTGGAGTTAGCGGGAGCTCCCGAGCAGTACTTC.

The chain has TRBV7-8 and TRBJ2-1; TRBD2 matches at 8 bases. V lost 5 bases and J lost 7; bases outside the gene matches: 16. The CDR3 is 17 residues long. Germline CDR1 reads SGHVS; CDR2 reads FQNEAQ. CDR3 bases: TGTGCCAGCAGCCCTAGAGCGTCCAGCGGGAGTACGAATGAGCAGTTCTTC. Translated: CASSPRASSGSTNEQFF.

The chain combines TRBV29-1 with TRBJ1-2; D uncertain. From germline, CDR1 is SQVTM and CDR2 ANQGSEA. This CDR3 spans 14 amino acids. V lost 7 bases, J lost 7 bases, and 22 bases lay in between. CDR3 loop: CSAALVGGPGGYTF. As DNA, the CDR3 is TGCAGCGCTGCCCTCGTTGGAGGTCCGGGTGGCTACACCTTC.

J is TRBJ2-3 and V is TRBV29-1; 8 bases line up with TRBD1. CDR3 length: 14 amino acids. The germline V gene encodes CDR1 SQVTM and CDR2 ANQGSEA. With 6 bases clipped from V and 1 base from J, the junction kept 6 bases outside the gene matches. CDR3 coding DNA: TGCAGCGTAAGTGGGACAGGAGGCACAGATACGCAGTATTTT. This codes for CSVSGTGGTDTQYF.

The rearrangement uses TRBV9 and TRBJ2-5; possible D gene TRBD1, 6 bases. Germline V CDR1 and CDR2: SGDLS, YYNGEE. Trimming took off 3 bases at V and 4 bases at J, with 10 bases between the two ends. This CDR3 is 13 amino acids long. DNA for the CDR3: TGTGCCAGCAGCGACAGGGCGGGAGAGACCCAGTACTTC. It is translated as CASSDRAGETQYF.

J is TRBJ1-5 and V is TRBV6-5; D perhaps matches TRBD1 (6 bases). The CDR3 is made up of 16 amino acids. CDR1 and CDR2 (germline): MNHEY, SVGAGI. Trimming left V 0 bases short and J 5 bases short, with 14 bases between. CDR3: CASSYSVGAFDQPQHF. For the CDR3, the DNA is TGTGCCAGCAGTTACTCTGTGGGGGCTTTTGATCAGCCCCAGCATTTT.

This clone was seen a single time. The J gene is TRBJ2-5, the V gene TRBV5-4; 8 bases fit TRBD1. This CDR3 has 15 amino acids. Trimming cost V 4 bases and J 2 bases; bases outside gene matches: 7. Germline V gene sequence: CDR1 SGHNT, CDR2 YYREEE (reference sequence). The CDR3 reads CASSGMGQDQETQYF. In DNA, the CDR3 is TGTGCCAGCAGCGGAATGGGACAGGATCAAGAGACCCAGTACTTC.

The chain employs TRBV7-8 and TRBJ2-2; D unclear. Germline values: CDR1 SGHVS, CDR2 FQNEAQ. Between the trimmed V and J ends, which lost 6 bases and 4 bases, there was a span of 9 bases. The CDR3 covers 13 residues. CDR3 protein: CASRVFGTGELFF. The CDR3 DNA reads TGTGCCAGCAGAGTTTTCGGCACCGGGGAGCTGTTTTTT.

J is TRBJ2-7 and V is TRBV5-1; D perhaps matches TRBD1 (7 bases). V shed 4 bases and J shed 5 bases, with 19 bases lying between them. This CDR3 has 15 amino acids. The V gene's germline CDR1 is SGHRS and CDR2 YFSETQ. CDR3 in amino acids: CASSDGGTVGDEQYF. The CDR3 nucleotides are TGCGCCAGCAGCGATGGCGGGACAGTAGGCGACGAGCAGTACTTC.

V and J are TRBV18 and TRBJ2-1; D is uncertain. This CDR3 region has 16 residues. V dropped 5 bases and J dropped 0 bases, with 14 bases sitting between them. Germline values: CDR1 KGHSH, CDR2 LQKENI. The CDR3 protein is CASSTTRPGSYNEQFF. The CDR3 nucleotides read TGTGCCAGCTCAACGACACGGCCAGGCTCCTACAATGAGCAGTTCTTC.

This chain connects TRBV5-1 to TRBJ1-1; 9 bases align to TRBD1. The CDR3 has 17 amino acids. Germline V gives CDR1 SGHRS, CDR2 YFSETQ. Germline trimming cut 0 bases from V and 1 base from J; bases unmatched to any gene: 7. In DNA, the CDR3 is TGCGCCAGCAGCTTGGCAAGTAGGGGACAGGGGAACACTGAAGCTTTCTTT. Translated, it gives CASSLASRGQGNTEAFF.

The CDR3 nucleotides are TGCGCCAGCAGCTTTTGGACAGGGCCATCCTACGAGCAGTACTTC. It encodes CASSFWTGPSYEQYF. The chain couples TRBV5-1 to TRBJ2-7; 8 positions match TRBD1. This CDR3 has 15 amino acids. Germline V gene data show CDR1 as SGHRS and CDR2 as YFSETQ. Trimming cost V 2 bases and J 1 base; bases outside gene matches: 5. Full variable domain (outside the CDR3, taken from reference TRBV5-1 and TRBJ2-7): KAGVTQTPRYLIKTRGQQVTLSCSPISGHRSVSWYQQTPGQGLQFLFEYFSETQRNKGNFPGRFSGRQFSNSRSEMNVSTLELGDSALYLCASSFWTGPSYEQYFGPGTRLTVT.

The V gene is TRBV5-1, the J gene TRBJ1-1; D is undetermined. The CDR3 runs to 16 residues. From germline, CDR1 is SGHRS and CDR2 YFSETQ. V lost 5 bases to trimming and J lost 0 bases, with 17 bases between them. CDR3 residues: CASRTGNQDMNTEAFF. In DNA, the CDR3 is TGCGCCAGCAGAACCGGGAACCAAGACATGAACACTGAAGCTTTCTTT.

This chain uses TRBV24-1 with TRBJ1-5; 8 bases are a match to TRBD1. CDR3 length: 14 amino acids. After removal of 3 bases from V and 5 bases from J, the junction contained 2 bases not matched to a gene. Germline CDR1 KGHDR, CDR2 SFDVKD. For the CDR3, the DNA is TGTGCCACCAGTGATCCAGGGGGCGATCAGCCCCAGCATTTT. The encoded protein is CATSDPGGDQPQHF.

The gene calls are TRBV6-5 and TRBJ2-1; 8 positions agree with TRBD2. Unmatched junction bases numbered 3, after V lost 5 bases and J lost 0 bases. The germline CDR1 and CDR2 sequences are MNHEY and SVGAGI. CDR3 length: 15 amino acids. The CDR3 region is CASSRLASSYNEQFF. Here the CDR3 DNA reads TGTGCCAGCAGTCGACTAGCGAGCTCCTACAATGAGCAGTTCTTC.

The chain links TRBV28 to TRBJ2-3, with TRBD1 identical over 7 bases. Germline values: CDR1 MDHEN, CDR2 SYDVKM. Unmatched junction bases numbered 7, after V lost 7 bases and J lost 0 bases. CDR3 length: 15 amino acids. CDR3 protein: CASIGAGGSTDTQYF. CDR3 nucleotide sequence: TGTGCCAGCATCGGAGCAGGGGGAAGCACAGATACGCAGTATTTT. Combining the CDR3 with reference TRBV28 and TRBJ2-3 gives the whole variable domain DVKVTQSSRYLVKRTGEKVFLECVQDMDHENMFWYRQDPGLGLRLIYFSYDVKMKEKGDIPEGYSVSREKKERFSLILESASTNQTSMYLCASIGAGGSTDTQYFGPGTRLTVL.

The V and J genes are TRBV5-1 and TRBJ2-7, with D possibly being TRBD2 (6 bases). The germline V gene has CDR1 SGHRS and CDR2 YFSETQ. V was shortened by 2 bases and J by 3 bases, with 12 bases between the two germline ends. The CDR3 is 14 amino acids. CDR3 nucleotides: TGCGCCAGCAGCTTAGGAGGGGCTAGCTACGAGCAGTACTTC. Amino acids: CASSLGGASYEQYF. The variable domain in full, with the rest retrieved from reference TRBV5-1 and TRBJ2-7, is KAGVTQTPRYLIKTRGQQVTLSCSPISGHRSVSWYQQTPGQGLQFLFEYFSETQRNKGNFPGRFSGRQFSNSRSEMNVSTLELGDSALYLCASSLGGASYEQYFGPGTRLTVT.

The gene calls are TRBV7-8 and TRBJ2-7; 12 positions match TRBD2. The CDR3 loop spans 15 amino acids. Looked up from germline, CDR1 is SGHVS and CDR2 is FQNEAQ. The J segment lost 6 bases and the V segment lost 5 bases, leaving 8 bases of the junction unmatched. CDR3 in amino acids: CASSTTSGSGREQYF. The CDR3 DNA reads as TGTGCCAGCAGCACGACTAGCGGGAGTGGACGCGAGCAGTACTTC.